These T cell receptor beta chains were read from a single sample in a study of blood T cell repertoires in COVID-19. The assay was immunoSEQ multiplex PCR, and TCRdb's table has in-frame clones only and misses some. The sample has about 170,000 clones; approximately 89% are singletons. Source material: PBMCs or T cells enriched from blood (not recorded which). The receptors stem from a woman aged 18-29 years who had recovered from COVID-19. Each CDR3 is given without its conserved first and last residue.

v_call	j_call	cdr3_aa
TRBV6-4	TRBJ2-5	ASSDWREARGETQY
TRBV2	TRBJ2-7	ASSPTSGPYEQY
TRBV5-1	TRBJ2-5	ASSGTPKTGETQY
TRBV11-3	TRBJ2-2	ASSLEGRGPGELF
TRBV5-4	TRBJ1-1	ASSLRQANTEAF
TRBV9	TRBJ2-6	ASSVGSGNSGANVLT
TRBV29-1	TRBJ1-2	SVDRGIYGYT
TRBV27	TRBJ1-1	ASSIRQAGEAF
TRBV5-1	TRBJ2-7	ASSFDAGGSYEQY
TRBV3-1/TRBV3-2	TRBJ2-2	ASSTWIGRDTGELF
TRBV7-3	TRBJ2-6	ASSLGTALSGANVLT
TRBV28	TRBJ1-2	ASSFPTGSYGYT
TRBV11-2	TRBJ2-3	ASSLNDRGTQY
TRBV28	TRBJ2-1	ASSASGKRNEQF
TRBV7-6	TRBJ2-3	ASSLGSGRADYTQY
TRBV27	TRBJ1-5	ASSLVREGKKGQPQH
TRBV19	TRBJ2-1	ASRGYGSSYNEQF
TRBV18	TRBJ1-4	ASSRGGREKLF
TRBV4-1	TRBJ2-7	ASSQVAGPRAYEQY
TRBV29-1	TRBJ1-2	SVHGEGYGYT
TRBV7-2	TRBJ2-7	ASSLGLGQGGHEQY
TRBV5-6	TRBJ1-2	ASSSPGTWIYGYT
TRBV27	TRBJ1-5	ASSLNRDQPQH
TRBV5-1	TRBJ1-2	ASSGDRTNYGYT
TRBV11-3	TRBJ2-5	ASSLDGRPSGRAQETQY
TRBV28	TRBJ2-3	ASRAPGQDTDTQY
TRBV18	TRBJ1-5	ASSPPGQGFNQPQH
TRBV18	TRBJ2-5	ASSPGGQPQETQY
TRBV7-8	TRBJ1-5	ASSLVWRRGYSNQPQH
TRBV5-5	TRBJ2-3	ASSLDGGASTDTQY
TRBV5-1	TRBJ1-1	ASKGERLKNTEAF
TRBV3-1/TRBV3-2	TRBJ2-1	ASSPRQYNEQF